Listed below are T cell receptor beta chains from one sample, sequenced in a study of blood T cell repertoires in COVID-19. Sequenced by immunoSEQ multiplex PCR; TCRdb stores in-frame clones only, minus some. The sample has 490,000 or so clones; roughly 90% are singletons. The sequenced material came from PBMCs or T cells enriched from blood (not recorded which). These receptors came from a woman between 35 and 50 years old who had recovered from COVID-19. Each CDR3 is given with its conserved first and last residue. D genes are given only for firm matches. Clone size is stated in some rows and not others, as once, few, many or a class when expanded.

V gene	J gene	clone size	D gene	CDR3 protein	CDR3 DNA
TRBV14	TRBJ2-3	.	TRBD1	CASSPWTGSTDTQYF	TGTGCCAGCAGCCCGTGGACAGGGAGCACAGATACGCAGTATTTT
TRBV6-1	TRBJ2-7	.	TRBD1	CASSEQDRDYEQYF	TGTGCCAGCAGTGAACAGGACAGGGACTACGAGCAGTACTTC
TRBV6-2/TRBV6-3	TRBJ1-5	.	.	CASSYRGWGQPQHF	TGTGCCAGCAGTTACCGGGGATGGGGTCAGCCCCAGCATTTT
TRBV12-5	TRBJ2-7	.	.	CASGLVPAGAAYEQYF	TGTGCTAGTGGTTTGGTGCCCGCAGGGGCTGCCTACGAGCAGTACTTC
TRBV4-3	TRBJ2-3	.	.	CASSQDLPSHDTQYF	TGCGCCAGCAGCCAAGATCTTCCTAGCCACGATACGCAGTATTTT
TRBV3-1/TRBV3-2	TRBJ1-1	.	.	CASSQGQGRTEAFF	TGTGCCAGCAGCCAAGGGCAGGGGCGGACTGAAGCTTTCTTT
TRBV3-1/TRBV3-2	TRBJ1-2	.	.	CASRGAPNGYTF	TGTGCCAGCAGGGGGGCACCAAATGGCTACACCTTC
TRBV25-1	TRBJ2-7	once	TRBD2	CASSELGAGGTYEQYF	TGTGCCAGCAGTGAGCTCGGAGCGGGAGGGACCTACGAGCAGTACTTC
TRBV7-8	TRBJ1-2	.	.	CASSSDSSWHGYTF	TGTGCCAGCAGCTCGGACTCTTCCTGGCATGGCTACACCTTC
TRBV5-6	TRBJ1-3	.	.	CASSERAFLAHSGNTIYF	TGTGCCAGCAGCGAAAGGGCCTTCCTAGCCCACTCTGGAAACACCATATATTTT
TRBV3-1/TRBV3-2	TRBJ2-1	.	TRBD2	CASSQGLAGLEQFF	TGTGCCAGCAGCCAGGGACTAGCGGGACTTGAGCAGTTCTTC
TRBV3-1/TRBV3-2	TRBJ2-7	.	TRBD2	CASSHPGLAGASYEQYF	TGTGCCAGCAGCCACCCCGGACTAGCGGGAGCCTCCTACGAGCAGTACTTC
TRBV10-3	TRBJ2-1	.	.	CAIGTPSYNEQFF	TGTGCCATCGGGACACCTTCCTACAATGAGCAGTTCTTC
TRBV5-6	TRBJ2-5	.	TRBD2	CASSSTGGYPQYF	TGTGCCAGCAGCTCTACGGGGGGTTATCCCCAGTACTTC
TRBV5-1	TRBJ2-1	.	TRBD2	CASSLEVASGGNEQFF	TGCGCCAGCAGCTTGGAGGTGGCTAGCGGAGGGAATGAGCAGTTCTTC
TRBV7-6	TRBJ2-1	.	TRBD2	CASSLVALAGNEQFF	TGTGCCAGCAGCTTAGTTGCACTAGCGGGAAATGAGCAGTTCTTC
TRBV7-8	TRBJ2-7	.	.	CASSSGGPTAREQYF	TGTGCCAGCAGCTCCGGGGGACCGACCGCAAGAGAGCAGTACTTC
TRBV11-2	TRBJ1-5	.	.	CASSLLAGLNQPQHF	TGTGCCAGCAGCTTATTAGCAGGGTTAAATCAGCCCCAGCATTTT
TRBV7-2	TRBJ1-1	once	.	CASSQGGWVPEAFF	TGTGCCAGCAGCCAGGGTGGATGGGTTCCCGAAGCTTTCTTT